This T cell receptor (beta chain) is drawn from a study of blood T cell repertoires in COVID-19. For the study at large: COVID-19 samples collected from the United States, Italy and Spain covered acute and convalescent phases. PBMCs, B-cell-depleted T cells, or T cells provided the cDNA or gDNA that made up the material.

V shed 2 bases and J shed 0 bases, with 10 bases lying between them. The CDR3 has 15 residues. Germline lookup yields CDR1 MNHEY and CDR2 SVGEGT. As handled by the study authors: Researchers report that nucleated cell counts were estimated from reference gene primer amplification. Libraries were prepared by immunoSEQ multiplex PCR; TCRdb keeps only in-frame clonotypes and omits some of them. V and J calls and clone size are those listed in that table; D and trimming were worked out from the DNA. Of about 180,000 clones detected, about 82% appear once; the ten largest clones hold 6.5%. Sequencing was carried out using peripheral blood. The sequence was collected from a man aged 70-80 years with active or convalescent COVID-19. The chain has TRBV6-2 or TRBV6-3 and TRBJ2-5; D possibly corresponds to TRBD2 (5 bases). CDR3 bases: TGTGCCAGCAGTTACAGGGAGCGGTACCAAGAGACCCAGTACTTC. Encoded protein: CASSYRERYQETQYF.